This TCR beta chain is from a study of regulatory T cells in long-lasting Graves disease. To note about this clonotype: Its antigen is not identified.

Study outcomes and limitations: Relative to newly diagnosed Graves' patients, persistent ones had lower TCR diversity.

In germline, CDR1 is SGHRS, CDR2 YFSETQ. V lost 4 bases, J lost 0 bases, and 14 bases stayed unmatched. This CDR3 spans 18 amino acids. Documented time point: newly diagnosed GD, antithyroid drugs for less than 3 months. Generation of the TCR library employed RNA extracted from PBMCs. Patients came from an endocrinology department in Xi'an, China. Investigators prepared the TCR beta libraries by applying iRepertoire HTBI primers and Arm-PCR of CDR3 regions. TCRdb analysed the multiplex PCR reads with MiXCR anew, one entry per CDR3 protein. The table includes hundreds of thousands of distinct CDR3 sequences, less than 20% detected once. Another study also made use of these data, one on T cells in Graves' hyperthyroidism and ophthalmopathy. That paper adds: Hyperthyroidism, newly diagnosed and lasting under 2 months, affected patients aged 18 to 65. The TCR CDR3 was amplified in a first-round RT-PCR using the HTBI primer set.

Sequences were derived from peripheral blood mononuclear cells (PBMCs), sampled at new diagnosis, from a patient treated with antithyroid drugs. This receptor was taken from a woman in her twenties or thirties with Graves disease. V and J are TRBV5-1 and TRBJ2-7; 9 nucleotides agree with TRBD2. DNA of the CDR3: TGCGCCAGCAGCCGCAGTCTAGCGGGGATTGATTACTCCTACGAGCAGTACTTC. The encoded protein is CASSRSLAGIDYSYEQYF.